The T cell receptor beta chain under discussion was sequenced for a study of OX40 agonist ivuxolimab in advanced cancers. The wider study: Of the participants, around 43% had some prior anti-PD-1, anti-PD-L1 or anti-CTLA-4 therapy, which was allowed. Study-level findings and limits: Among the nonresponders, some also had low normalized T-cell clonal expansion. The CD4+ and CD8+ T cells in the blood had expanded clonally by week 6 at 0.1 to 3.0 mg/kg.

Assay: immunoSEQ multiplex PCR; the TCRdb copy retains only in-frame clones and omits some. The sample includes approximately 60,000 clones, around 84% seen only once; the top ten take more than 2%. This clone was observed a single time. Its antigen is unknown. Germline values: CDR1 WSHSY, CDR2 SAAADI. V lost 6 bases to trimming and J lost 3 bases, with 8 bases between them. The CDR3 has 13 residues. Sequenced here: CD4+ or CD8+ T cells sorted from blood, sampled in a trial of the OX40 agonist ivuxolimab. The source of this sequence is an adult with an advanced solid tumor such as melanoma, head and neck, liver or kidney cancer. The J gene is TRBJ2-2, the V gene TRBV10-2; D uncertain. CDR3 in DNA: TGCGCCAGCAGGCCCGTGTACACCGGGGAGCTGTTTTTT. Residues: CASRPVYTGELFF.